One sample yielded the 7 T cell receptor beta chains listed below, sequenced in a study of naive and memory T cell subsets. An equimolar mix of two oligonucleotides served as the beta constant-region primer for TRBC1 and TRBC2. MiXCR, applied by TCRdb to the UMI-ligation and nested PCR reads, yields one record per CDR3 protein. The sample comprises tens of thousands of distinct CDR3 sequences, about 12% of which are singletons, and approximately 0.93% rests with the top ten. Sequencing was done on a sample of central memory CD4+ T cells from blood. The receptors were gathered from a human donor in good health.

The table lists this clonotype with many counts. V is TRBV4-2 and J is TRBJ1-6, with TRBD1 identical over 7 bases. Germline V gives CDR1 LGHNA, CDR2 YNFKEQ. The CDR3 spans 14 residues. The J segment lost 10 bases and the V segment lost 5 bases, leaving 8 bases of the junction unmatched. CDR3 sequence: CASSAQTGASPLHF. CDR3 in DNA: TGTGCCAGCAGCGCACAAACAGGGGCCTCACCCCTCCACTTT.

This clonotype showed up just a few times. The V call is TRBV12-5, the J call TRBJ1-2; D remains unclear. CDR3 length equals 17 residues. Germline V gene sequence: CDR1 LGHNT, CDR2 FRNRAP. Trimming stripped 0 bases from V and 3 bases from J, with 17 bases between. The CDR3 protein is CASGLVPGRRVYYGYTF. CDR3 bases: TGTGCTAGTGGTTTGGTACCTGGGAGGAGGGTGTACTATGGCTACACCTTC.

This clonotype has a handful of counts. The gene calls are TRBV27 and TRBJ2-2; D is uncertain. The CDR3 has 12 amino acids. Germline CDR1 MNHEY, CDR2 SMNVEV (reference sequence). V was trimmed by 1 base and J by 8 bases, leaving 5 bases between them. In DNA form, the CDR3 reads TGTGCCAGCAGTTTATTGGCGGGGGAGCTGTTTTTT. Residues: CASSLLAGELFF.

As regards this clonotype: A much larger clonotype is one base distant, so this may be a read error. The CDR3 is CASSPQSSGITDTQYF. The CDR3 coding sequence is TGCGCCAGCAGCCCGCAATCGAGTGGTATCACAGATACGCAGTATTTT. This rearrangement joins TRBV5-1 to TRBJ2-3; no reliable D call. The CDR3 is made up of 16 amino acids. Per the germline V gene, CDR1 is SGHRS and CDR2 is YFSETQ. Trimming pared 4 bases from V and 2 bases from J, leaving 17 bases between.

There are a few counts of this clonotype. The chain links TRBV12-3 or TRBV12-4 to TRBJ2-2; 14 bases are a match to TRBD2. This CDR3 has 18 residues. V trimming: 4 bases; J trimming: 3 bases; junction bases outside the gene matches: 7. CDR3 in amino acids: CASSSSLGLAGDTGELFF. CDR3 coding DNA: TGTGCCAGCAGTTCTTCCTTGGGACTAGCGGGAGACACCGGGGAGCTGTTTTTT.

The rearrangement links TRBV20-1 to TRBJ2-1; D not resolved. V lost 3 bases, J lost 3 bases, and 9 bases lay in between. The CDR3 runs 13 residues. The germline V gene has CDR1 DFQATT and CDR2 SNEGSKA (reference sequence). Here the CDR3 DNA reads TGCAGTGCTAGTAGGTATGTCTACAATGAGCAGTTCTTC. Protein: CSASRYVYNEQFF.

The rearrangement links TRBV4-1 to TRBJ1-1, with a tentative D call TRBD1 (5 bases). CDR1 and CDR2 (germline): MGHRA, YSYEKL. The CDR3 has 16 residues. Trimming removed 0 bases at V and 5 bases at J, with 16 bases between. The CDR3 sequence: CASSQEWGRLRTEAFF. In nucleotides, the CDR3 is TGCGCCAGCAGCCAAGAGTGGGGACGTCTAAGGACTGAAGCTTTCTTT.